This T cell receptor (beta chain) was profiled in a study of identical twins. Between the trimmed V and J ends, which lost 5 bases and 5 bases, there was a span of 13 bases. The CDR3 consists of 15 residues. Germline V gene sequence: CDR1 SGHVS, CDR2 FQNEAQ. This clonotype has more than one count but fewer than ten. Its antigen is unknown. Template switching (which added a universal primer site) was used, and cDNA carried unique molecular identifiers. Each CDR3 protein is one row after TCRdb ran MiXCR on the 5' RACE reads. The sample lists around 670,000 distinct CDR3 sequences; less than 7% were seen once. Overall study results and limits: Where out-of-frame alpha sequences were twin-shared, they showed excess low generation probability. In cord blood, abundant beta clonotypes had fewer insertions; memory showed no trend. Not following the same donors, the study drew its conclusions from cross-sectional statistical analysis.

The receptor's source is a man aged 18 to 30 in good health. This sequence joins TRBV7-8 and TRBJ1-6; TRBD1 is a possible D gene (5 bases). Sequenced material: naive T cells sorted from blood. CDR3 amino acids: CASSATTGDNSPLHF. The CDR3 DNA reads TGTGCCAGCAGCGCCACAACAGGAGATAATTCACCCCTCCACTTT.